The rows below give T cell receptor beta chains drawn from one sample of a study of blood T cells in healthy people across ages. One entry per CDR3 protein, called by TCRdb with MiXCR from the 5' RACE reads. The table shows hundreds of thousands of distinct CDR3 sequences, with about 30% occurring only once. Sequencing input: blood. These receptors all stem from a woman of 80 years or more in good health. CDR3s include the opening cysteine and the closing phenylalanine or tryptophan. Each record gives: J gene, D gene, V gene, clone size, CDR3 protein, CDR3 DNA. The D gene is left open where the match is weak. The listing skips clone size in some rows; elsewhere it reads once, few, many or a size class.

j_gene: TRBJ1-4
d_gene: TRBD1
v_gene: TRBV6-1
abundance: once
CDR3aa: CASSNRRGRVNEKLFF
CDR3nt: TGTGCCAGCAGTAACCGCAGGGGGAGGGTTAATGAAAAACTGTTTTTT

j_gene: TRBJ1-6
d_gene: NA
v_gene: TRBV20-1
abundance: many
CDR3aa: CSQTRFSSYNSPLHF
CDR3nt: TGCAGCCAGACAAGGTTCAGCTCCTATAATTCACCCCTCCACTTT

j_gene: TRBJ2-3
d_gene: TRBD2
v_gene: TRBV12-3/TRBV12-4
abundance: once
CDR3aa: CASSLSTPGLAGVGDTQYF
CDR3nt: TGTGCCAGCAGCCTAAGCACACCGGGACTAGCGGGAGTCGGAGATACGCAGTATTTT

j_gene: TRBJ2-1
d_gene: NA
v_gene: TRBV6-1
abundance: NA
CDR3aa: CASLQGQSSNEQFF
CDR3nt: TGTGCCAGCTTGCAAGGCCAGAGCTCCAATGAGCAGTTCTTC

j_gene: TRBJ2-7
d_gene: NA
v_gene: TRBV5-1
abundance: many
CDR3aa: CASRYDSYEQYF
CDR3nt: TGCGCCAGCAGGTACGACAGCTACGAGCAGTACTTC

j_gene: TRBJ2-4
d_gene: NA
v_gene: TRBV7-2
abundance: many
CDR3aa: CASSQGVNIQYF
CDR3nt: TGTGCCAGCAGCCAAGGAGTAAACATTCAGTACTTC

j_gene: TRBJ2-7
d_gene: TRBD1
v_gene: TRBV4-1
abundance: few
CDR3aa: CASSQGDRVMGNEQYF
CDR3nt: TGCGCCAGCAGCCAGGGCGACAGGGTAATGGGGAATGAGCAGTACTTC

j_gene: TRBJ2-7
d_gene: NA
v_gene: TRBV2
abundance: many
CDR3aa: CASRIRQQNPYEQYF
CDR3nt: TGTGCCAGCAGGATAAGACAGCAAAACCCCTACGAGCAGTACTTC

j_gene: TRBJ2-3
d_gene: TRBD2
v_gene: TRBV6-2/TRBV6-3
abundance: many
CDR3aa: CASETSGGPPDTQYF
CDR3nt: TGTGCCAGCGAGACTAGCGGGGGGCCGCCAGATACGCAGTATTTT

j_gene: TRBJ2-1
d_gene: TRBD1
v_gene: TRBV7-9
abundance: many
CDR3aa: CASSPDPGTDYNEQFF
CDR3nt: TGTGCCAGCAGCCCAGACCCCGGGACAGACTACAATGAGCAGTTCTTC

j_gene: TRBJ2-7
d_gene: NA
v_gene: TRBV6-4
abundance: many
CDR3aa: CASSDSRQANSYEQYF
CDR3nt: TGTGCCAGCAGTGACTCGAGGCAGGCCAACTCCTACGAGCAGTACTTC

j_gene: TRBJ2-1
d_gene: TRBD1
v_gene: TRBV7-2
abundance: NA
CDR3aa: CASSLQGASYEQFF
CDR3nt: TGTGCCAGCAGCCTGCAGGGGGCTTCCTACGAGCAGTTCTTC

j_gene: TRBJ2-1
d_gene: TRBD2
v_gene: TRBV12-3/TRBV12-4
abundance: many
CDR3aa: CASSPMLIGRGGREQFF
CDR3nt: TGTGCCAGCAGTCCGATGCTGATTGGGCGGGGGGGCCGCGAGCAGTTCTTC

j_gene: TRBJ1-2
d_gene: NA
v_gene: TRBV3-1
abundance: NA
CDR3aa: CASSQEGRAHTF
CDR3nt: TGTGCCAGCAGCCAAGAAGGCCGGGCACACACCTTC

j_gene: TRBJ1-6
d_gene: NA
v_gene: TRBV7-8
abundance: NA
CDR3aa: CASSQGNQGASPLHF
CDR3nt: TGCGCCAGCAGCCAGGGGAACCAGGGAGCTTCACCCCTCCACTTT

j_gene: TRBJ2-4
d_gene: NA
v_gene: TRBV6-1
abundance: many
CDR3aa: CASSEDHVGDIQYF
CDR3nt: TGTGCCAGCAGTGAAGACCATGTCGGAGACATTCAGTACTTC

j_gene: TRBJ1-2
d_gene: TRBD1
v_gene: TRBV6-5
abundance: NA
CDR3aa: CASRGVRDSNYGYTF
CDR3nt: TGTGCCAGCAGAGGGGTAAGGGACAGCAACTATGGCTACACCTTC

j_gene: TRBJ1-2
d_gene: NA
v_gene: TRBV6-1
abundance: NA
CDR3aa: CASSEASFGVANYGYTF
CDR3nt: TGTGCCAGCAGTGAAGCTTCGTTTGGAGTAGCTAACTATGGCTACACCTTC

j_gene: TRBJ1-6
d_gene: NA
v_gene: TRBV6-4
abundance: few
CDR3aa: CASSVAGNNSPLHF
CDR3nt: TGTGCCAGCAGTGTTGCAGGGAATAATTCACCCCTCCACTTT

j_gene: TRBJ2-6
d_gene: TRBD1
v_gene: TRBV30
abundance: few
CDR3aa: CAWSTGTGPLTF
CDR3nt: TGTGCCTGGAGTACTGGGACAGGCCCCCTGACTTTC

j_gene: TRBJ2-7
d_gene: NA
v_gene: TRBV12-3/TRBV12-4
abundance: many
CDR3aa: CASRTAGQSPYEQYF
CDR3nt: TGTGCCAGCAGGACCGCGGGACAGTCGCCGTACGAGCAGTACTTC

j_gene: TRBJ2-1
d_gene: TRBD2
v_gene: TRBV20-1
abundance: many
CDR3aa: CSASNSGRIYNEQFF
CDR3nt: TGCAGTGCTTCAAATAGCGGGCGGATCTACAATGAGCAGTTCTTC

j_gene: TRBJ1-2
d_gene: NA
v_gene: TRBV3-1
abundance: many
CDR3aa: CASSQEERGQRNYGYTF
CDR3nt: TGTGCCAGCAGCCAAGAGGAACGGGGACAACGAAACTATGGCTACACCTTC

j_gene: TRBJ1-6
d_gene: NA
v_gene: TRBV12-3/TRBV12-4
abundance: few
CDR3aa: CASSLGAYLSPLHF
CDR3nt: TGTGCCAGCAGTTTGGGAGCATACCTTTCACCCCTCCACTTT

j_gene: TRBJ1-2
d_gene: TRBD1
v_gene: TRBV29-1
abundance: many
CDR3aa: CSAPDREGTSYGYTF
CDR3nt: TGCAGCGCCCCGGACAGGGAGGGAACTAGCTATGGCTACACCTTC

j_gene: TRBJ1-1
d_gene: NA
v_gene: TRBV5-1
abundance: NA
CDR3aa: CASSTGRTEAFF
CDR3nt: TGCGCCAGCAGCACCGGACGGACTGAAGCTTTCTTT

j_gene: TRBJ2-3
d_gene: TRBD1
v_gene: TRBV7-9
abundance: NA
CDR3aa: CASSPDRGLNPDTQYF
CDR3nt: TGTGCCAGCAGCCCCGACAGGGGTCTTAATCCAGATACGCAGTATTTT

j_gene: TRBJ1-1
d_gene: NA
v_gene: TRBV20-1
abundance: few
CDR3aa: CSGKRATEAFF
CDR3nt: TGCAGTGGCAAACGTGCGACTGAAGCTTTCTTT

j_gene: TRBJ2-5
d_gene: NA
v_gene: TRBV7-2
abundance: many
CDR3aa: CASSSAETQYF
CDR3nt: TGTGCCAGCAGCTCCGCAGAGACCCAGTACTTC

j_gene: TRBJ2-3
d_gene: NA
v_gene: TRBV5-1
abundance: NA
CDR3aa: CANSLGQASTDTQYF
CDR3nt: TGCGCCAACAGCTTGGGACAAGCTAGCACAGATACGCAGTATTTT

j_gene: TRBJ2-1
d_gene: TRBD2
v_gene: TRBV28
abundance: few
CDR3aa: CASYHLGLDLSNEQFF
CDR3nt: TGTGCCAGCTATCACCTGGGACTAGACCTGTCCAATGAGCAGTTCTTC

j_gene: TRBJ1-5
d_gene: NA
v_gene: TRBV7-2
abundance: few
CDR3aa: CASSPARGGGNQPQHF
CDR3nt: TGTGCCAGCAGCCCTGCTCGGGGGGGCGGGAATCAGCCCCAGCATTTT

j_gene: TRBJ2-5
d_gene: TRBD2
v_gene: TRBV9
abundance: many
CDR3aa: CASSVKSRSGIETQYF
CDR3nt: TGTGCCAGCAGCGTAAAATCGCGTAGCGGGATCGAGACCCAGTACTTC

j_gene: TRBJ1-2
d_gene: NA
v_gene: TRBV20-1
abundance: many
CDR3aa: CSARDLGGHGYTF
CDR3nt: TGCAGTGCTAGAGATCTGGGGGGGCATGGCTACACCTTC

j_gene: TRBJ2-1
d_gene: TRBD1
v_gene: TRBV28
abundance: NA
CDR3aa: CASVLGTGPYNEQFF
CDR3nt: TGTGCCAGCGTCTTGGGGACAGGGCCTTACAATGAGCAGTTCTTC

j_gene: TRBJ2-5
d_gene: TRBD2
v_gene: TRBV7-2
abundance: NA
CDR3aa: CASSSGGLAQETQYF
CDR3nt: TGTGCCAGCAGCTCTGGAGGACTAGCGCAAGAGACCCAGTACTTC

j_gene: TRBJ1-1
d_gene: NA
v_gene: TRBV4-1
abundance: NA
CDR3aa: CASSQVTVTEAFF
CDR3nt: TGCGCCAGCAGCCAAGTAACGGTCACTGAAGCTTTCTTT

j_gene: TRBJ2-4
d_gene: TRBD2
v_gene: TRBV20-1
abundance: many
CDR3aa: CSAVTSGAKNIQYF
CDR3nt: TGCAGTGCCGTGACTAGCGGAGCCAAAAACATTCAGTACTTC

j_gene: TRBJ2-7
d_gene: NA
v_gene: TRBV6-1
abundance: many
CDR3aa: CASSDPGTVTYEQYF
CDR3nt: TGTGCCAGCAGCGACCCCGGGACGGTAACCTACGAGCAGTACTTC

j_gene: TRBJ1-6
d_gene: NA
v_gene: TRBV12-3/TRBV12-4
abundance: many
CDR3aa: CASTRQYNSPLHF
CDR3nt: TGTGCCAGCACGCGGCAGTATAATTCACCCCTCCACTTT

j_gene: TRBJ2-7
d_gene: NA
v_gene: TRBV2
abundance: many
CDR3aa: CATQELSYEQYF
CDR3nt: TGTGCCACCCAGGAGTTAAGCTACGAGCAGTACTTC

j_gene: TRBJ1-5
d_gene: TRBD1
v_gene: TRBV4-2
abundance: NA
CDR3aa: CASSQDRSYSNQPQHF
CDR3nt: TGTGCCAGCAGCCAGGACAGGAGTTATAGCAATCAGCCCCAGCATTTT

j_gene: TRBJ2-7
d_gene: NA
v_gene: TRBV30
abundance: NA
CDR3aa: CAWSLGGDSYEQYF
CDR3nt: TGTGCCTGGAGTCTCGGGGGAGACTCCTACGAGCAGTACTTC

j_gene: TRBJ1-1
d_gene: TRBD1
v_gene: TRBV9
abundance: NA
CDR3aa: CASSLIDRADTEAFF
CDR3nt: TGTGCCAGCAGCCTTATAGACAGGGCAGACACTGAAGCTTTCTTT

j_gene: TRBJ2-1
d_gene: NA
v_gene: TRBV29-1
abundance: NA
CDR3aa: CSVEGVDGKGDNEQFF
CDR3nt: TGCAGCGTTGAGGGGGTGGACGGGAAAGGGGACAATGAGCAGTTCTTC

j_gene: TRBJ1-1
d_gene: NA
v_gene: TRBV7-2
abundance: many
CDR3aa: CASSLEVGQGQAFF
CDR3nt: TGTGCCAGCAGCTTAGAGGTCGGGCAGGGTCAAGCTTTCTTT

j_gene: TRBJ2-2
d_gene: NA
v_gene: TRBV15
abundance: few
CDR3aa: CATSVVGSSNTGELFF
CDR3nt: TGTGCCACCAGCGTCGTAGGGTCGTCGAACACCGGGGAGCTGTTTTTT

j_gene: TRBJ2-3
d_gene: NA
v_gene: TRBV5-6
abundance: many
CDR3aa: CASSLGPSGVTDTQYF
CDR3nt: TGTGCCAGCAGCTTGGGTCCAAGTGGGGTCACAGATACGCAGTATTTT

j_gene: TRBJ2-2
d_gene: TRBD1
v_gene: TRBV9
abundance: NA
CDR3aa: CASSHGQVNTGELFF
CDR3nt: TGTGCCAGCAGCCACGGACAGGTGAACACCGGGGAGCTGTTTTTT